Shown below are 2 T cell receptor beta chains from a single sample sequenced in a study of cytomegalovirus exposure and HLA in healthy donors. Amplification used 60 Vbeta primers and 13 Jbeta primers. The assay was immunoSEQ multiplex PCR, and TCRdb's table has in-frame clones only and misses some. Among 120,000 to 150,000 clones listed, about four fifths were seen once. Sample: PBMCs. Source of these receptors: a man aged 18-30 years in good health and CMV-seropositive.

The chain uses TRBV28 and TRBJ2-7, with 7 bases matching TRBD1. CDR1 and CDR2 (germline): MDHEN, SYDVKM. V was clipped by 3 bases and J by 0 bases; unmatched bases: 5. CDR3 size: 15 residues. The CDR3 is CASSFSGQSSYEQYF. The CDR3 DNA reads TGTGCCAGCAGTTTTTCGGGACAGAGCTCCTACGAGCAGTACTTC.

This chain joins TRBV10-1 and TRBJ1-1, with 8 bases that match TRBD1. V was clipped by 3 bases and J by 0 bases; unmatched bases: 3. CDR3 length equals 15 residues. Per germline, CDR1 WNHNN and CDR2 SYGVQD (reference sequence). In nucleotides, the CDR3 is TGCGCCAGCAGTGAATACAGGGGGATGAACACTGAAGCTTTCTTT. Translated, it gives CASSEYRGMNTEAFF.